This T cell receptor beta chain originates from a study of OX40 agonist ivuxolimab in advanced cancers. Study-level points and caveats: The mean number of expanded clones was higher in CD8+ T cells than in CD4+.

Some clones are missing from TCRdb's copy, which holds only in-frame ones; the method was immunoSEQ multiplex PCR. This sample yields 60,000 to 75,000 clones, of which roughly 80% are seen a single time; 0.9% to 1.2% belongs to the top ten. The table lists this clone with many counts. Its antigen is as yet unknown. The CDR3 runs 15 residues. Germline V gene lookup returns CDR1 SGHTA and CDR2 FQGNSA. Trimming took off 5 bases at V and 1 base at J, with 13 bases between the two ends. The clonotype originates from an adult with an advanced solid tumor such as melanoma, head and neck, liver or kidney cancer. The rearrangement uses TRBV7-2 and TRBJ2-3; no clear D gene. Sequenced here: CD4+ or CD8+ T cells sorted from blood, sampled in a trial of the OX40 agonist ivuxolimab. Written as DNA, the CDR3 is TGTGCCAGCAGCCGTTACGGAGAAGGCACAGATACGCAGTATTTT. Protein sequence: CASSRYGEGTDTQYF.